The present T cell receptor (beta chain) was sequenced within a study of T cells after yellow fever vaccination. Study-wide context: Preparation used SMART-Seq v4 Ultra Low Input for the low-cell-number fractions. Study-wide results and caveats: Most primary-vaccination clones reappeared after the booster (about 97% CD4, roughly 88% CD8).

They built TCR cDNA with 5'RACE template switching, a step that put in a universal primer site and UMIs. TCRdb analysed the 5' RACE reads with MiXCR anew, one entry per CDR3 protein. The sample consists of 300,000 to 400,000 distinct CDR3 sequences, roughly 8.7% of them appearing once. The CDR3 length is 13 residues. The V gene lost 4 bases and the J gene lost 10 bases, with 12 bases spanning the gap. Germline V gives CDR1 SGHKS, CDR2 YYEKEE (reference sequence). As concerns this clonotype: The antigen is unknown.

The source of this sequence is a man aged 18 to 30 who received the YFV17D yellow fever vaccine. The sample consisted of PBMCs, taken on the day of the first yellow fever vaccination. The J gene is TRBJ1-6, the V gene TRBV5-5; D remains ambiguous. CDR3 protein: CASSQDFGSPLHF. The CDR3, as DNA: TGTGCCAGCAGCCAGGACTTCGGATCACCCCTCCACTTT.